This T cell receptor beta chain was profiled in a study of blood T cell repertoires in COVID-19. The overall study: Italy, Spain and the United States were the sources of the convalescent and acute COVID-19 samples. Nucleic acid was either cDNA or gDNA, and it came from T cells, B-cell-depleted T cells, or PBMCs.

In the study's own analysis: Counts of nucleated cells, estimated from reference gene primer amplification, were obtained. The repertoire was sequenced with immunoSEQ multiplex PCR; TCRdb's copy has only in-frame clones and lacks some. The D gene and trimming were derived from the DNA, and the V and J assignments and clone size from that table. The repertoire holds over 100,000 clones, with 65% to 85% as singletons. Unmatched junction bases numbered 4, after V lost 4 bases and J lost 2 bases. The CDR3 totals 14 residues. The germline gives CDR1 SGHRS, CDR2 YFSETQ. This chain joins TRBV5-1 and TRBJ2-3, with 7 nucleotides matching TRBD2. Sequenced material: peripheral blood. This TCR was recovered from a woman in her 70s with acute or convalescent COVID-19. The CDR3: CASSAGLTTDTQYF. CDR3 in DNA: TGCGCCAGCAGCGCGGGACTAACCACAGATACGCAGTATTTT.